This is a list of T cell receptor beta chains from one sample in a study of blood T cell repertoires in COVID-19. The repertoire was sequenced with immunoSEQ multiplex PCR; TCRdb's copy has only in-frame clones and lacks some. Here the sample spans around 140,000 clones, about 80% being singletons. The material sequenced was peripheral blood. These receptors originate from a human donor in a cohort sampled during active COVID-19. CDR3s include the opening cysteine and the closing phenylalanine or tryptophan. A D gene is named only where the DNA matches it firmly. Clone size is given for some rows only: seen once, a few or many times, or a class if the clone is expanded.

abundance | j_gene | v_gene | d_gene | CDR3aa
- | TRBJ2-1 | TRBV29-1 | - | CSVVLAGNEQFF
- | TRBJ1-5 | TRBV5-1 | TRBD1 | CASSFDRGQPQHF
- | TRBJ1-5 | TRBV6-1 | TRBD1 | CASSDTGQVNQPQHF
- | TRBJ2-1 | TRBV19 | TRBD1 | CASSMGQSSYNEQFF
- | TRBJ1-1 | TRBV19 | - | CATRHVNTEAFF
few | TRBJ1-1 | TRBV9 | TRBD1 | CASSPQQGYTEAFF
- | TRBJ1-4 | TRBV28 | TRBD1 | CASSFRAGTANEKLFF
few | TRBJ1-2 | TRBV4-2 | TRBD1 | CASSQVGQLGSYTF
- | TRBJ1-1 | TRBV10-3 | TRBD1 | CAMGQGLTEAFF
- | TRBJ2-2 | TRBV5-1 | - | CASSSEGQRRYTGELFF
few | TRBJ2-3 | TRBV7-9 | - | CASSITGLSTDTQYF
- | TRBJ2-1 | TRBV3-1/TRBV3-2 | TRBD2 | CASSLTSGGRHEQFF
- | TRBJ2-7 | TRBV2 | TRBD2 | CASSVSAGIYEQYF
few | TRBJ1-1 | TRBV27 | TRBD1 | CASSSPGQGARNTEAFF
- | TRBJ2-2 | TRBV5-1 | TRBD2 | CASSPSGTGELFF
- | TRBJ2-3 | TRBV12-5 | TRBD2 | CASLAGRATDTQYF
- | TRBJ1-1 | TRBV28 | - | CASIFGGARPSTEAFF
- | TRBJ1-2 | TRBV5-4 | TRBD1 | CASRRGRDGYTF
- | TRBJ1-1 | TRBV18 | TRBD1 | CASSPLATGTATNTEAFF
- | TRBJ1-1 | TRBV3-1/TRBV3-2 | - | CASRVGGGAGTEAFF
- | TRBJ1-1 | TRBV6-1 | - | CASSDISAGNTEAFF
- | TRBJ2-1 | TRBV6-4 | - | CASSPGSSYNEQFF
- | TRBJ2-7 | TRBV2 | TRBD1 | CASKRDRGLEEQYF
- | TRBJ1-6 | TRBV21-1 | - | CASINFTWGRAGQNSPLHF
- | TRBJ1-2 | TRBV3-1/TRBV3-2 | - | CASSQDRGYGYTF
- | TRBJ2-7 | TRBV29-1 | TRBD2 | CSVEPSGSSYEQYF
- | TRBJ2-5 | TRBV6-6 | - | CASKLSQGVETQYF
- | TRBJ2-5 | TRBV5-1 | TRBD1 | CASSRTGRKETQYF
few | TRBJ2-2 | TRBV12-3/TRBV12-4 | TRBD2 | CASNSGTGELFF
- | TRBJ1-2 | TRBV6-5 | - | CASSPGSRGTWGYTF
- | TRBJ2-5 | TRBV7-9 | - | CASSFADTGTQYF
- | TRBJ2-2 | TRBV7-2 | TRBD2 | CASSLGLAGAGELFF
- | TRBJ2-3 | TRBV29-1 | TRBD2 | CSVEDPRGGEDTQYF
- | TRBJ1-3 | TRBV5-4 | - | CASSAWRPGGNTIYF
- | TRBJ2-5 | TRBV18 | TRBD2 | CASSPGLAQETQYF
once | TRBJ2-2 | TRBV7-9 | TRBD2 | CASSLASGGNTGELFF
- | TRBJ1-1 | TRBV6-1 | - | CASSESGVSTEAFF
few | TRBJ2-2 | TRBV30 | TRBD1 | CAWNRDRGRRELFF
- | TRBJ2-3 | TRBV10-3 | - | CAISGKVRSTDTQYF
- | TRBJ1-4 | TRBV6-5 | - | CASTGRGNEKLFF
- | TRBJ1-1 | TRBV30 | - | CAWSVNRDTEAFF